The entry below describes one T cell receptor (beta chain). Deletions cut 2 bases from V and 1 base from J, with 8 bases between. The V gene's germline CDR1 is KGHSH and CDR2 LQKENI. This CDR3 is 14 amino acids long. Original processing notes: Amplification of reference gene primers was used by the study to estimate nucleated cell counts. This table comes from immunoSEQ multiplex PCR, and its TCRdb copy is limited to in-frame clones, with some not included. V and J calls and clone size are copied from that table; D and trimming were computed from the DNA. The sample comprises about 140,000 clones, roughly four fifths of which are singletons, and 3.5% to 5% rests with the top ten. The data derive from a study of blood T cell repertoires in COVID-19. The wider study: Acute and convalescent COVID-19 specimens originated in the United States, Italy and Spain. The analysed material was cDNA or gDNA that came from T cells, B-cell-depleted T cells, or PBMCs.

This TCR derives from a woman older than 75 with active or convalescent COVID-19. Sequenced input: peripheral blood. This chain connects TRBV18 to TRBJ1-1, with D possibly TRBD1 on 6 matching bases. The CDR3 DNA reads TGTGCCAGCTCACCATCACAGGGGAACACTGAAGCTTTCTTT. This gives the protein CASSPSQGNTEAFF.